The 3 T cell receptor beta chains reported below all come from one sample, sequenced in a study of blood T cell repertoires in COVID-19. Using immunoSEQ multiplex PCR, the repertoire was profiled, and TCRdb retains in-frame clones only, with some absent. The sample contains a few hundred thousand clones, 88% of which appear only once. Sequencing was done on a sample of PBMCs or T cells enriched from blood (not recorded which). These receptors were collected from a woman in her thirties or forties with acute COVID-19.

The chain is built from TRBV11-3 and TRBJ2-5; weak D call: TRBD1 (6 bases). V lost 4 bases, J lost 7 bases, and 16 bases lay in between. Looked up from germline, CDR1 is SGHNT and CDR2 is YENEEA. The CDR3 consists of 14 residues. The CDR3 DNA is TGTGCCAGCAGCTCAACAAACAGGGATGGGACCCAGTACTTC. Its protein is CASSSTNRDGTQYF.

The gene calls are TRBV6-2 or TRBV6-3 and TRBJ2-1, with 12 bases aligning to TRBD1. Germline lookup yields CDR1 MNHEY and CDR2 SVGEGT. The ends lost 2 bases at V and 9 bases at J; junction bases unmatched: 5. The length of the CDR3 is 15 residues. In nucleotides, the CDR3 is TGTGCCAGCAGTTACGGGACAGGGGGCGTTAGTGAGCAGTTCTTC. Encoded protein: CASSYGTGGVSEQFF.

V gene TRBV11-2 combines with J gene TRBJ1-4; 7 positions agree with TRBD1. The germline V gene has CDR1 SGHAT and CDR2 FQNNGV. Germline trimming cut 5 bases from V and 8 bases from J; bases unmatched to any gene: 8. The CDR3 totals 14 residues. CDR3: CASSEGAMREKLFF. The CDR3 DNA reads TGTGCCAGCAGCGAGGGGGCAATGAGGGAAAAACTGTTTTTT.